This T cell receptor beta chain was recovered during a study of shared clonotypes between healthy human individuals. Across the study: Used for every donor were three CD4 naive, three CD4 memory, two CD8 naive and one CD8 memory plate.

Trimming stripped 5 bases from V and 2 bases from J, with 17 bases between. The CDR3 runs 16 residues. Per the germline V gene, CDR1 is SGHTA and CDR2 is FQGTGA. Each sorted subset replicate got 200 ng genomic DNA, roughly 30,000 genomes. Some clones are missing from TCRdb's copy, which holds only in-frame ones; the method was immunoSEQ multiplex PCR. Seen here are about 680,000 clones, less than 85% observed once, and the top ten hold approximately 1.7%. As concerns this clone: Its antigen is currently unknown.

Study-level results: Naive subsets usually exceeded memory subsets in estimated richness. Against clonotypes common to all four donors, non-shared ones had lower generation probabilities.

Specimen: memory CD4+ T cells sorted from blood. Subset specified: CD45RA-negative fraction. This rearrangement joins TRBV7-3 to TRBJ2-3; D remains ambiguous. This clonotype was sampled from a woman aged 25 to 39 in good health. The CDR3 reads CASSQTGNIPTDTQYF. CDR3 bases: TGTGCCAGCAGCCAGACCGGAAACATCCCCACAGATACGCAGTATTTT.